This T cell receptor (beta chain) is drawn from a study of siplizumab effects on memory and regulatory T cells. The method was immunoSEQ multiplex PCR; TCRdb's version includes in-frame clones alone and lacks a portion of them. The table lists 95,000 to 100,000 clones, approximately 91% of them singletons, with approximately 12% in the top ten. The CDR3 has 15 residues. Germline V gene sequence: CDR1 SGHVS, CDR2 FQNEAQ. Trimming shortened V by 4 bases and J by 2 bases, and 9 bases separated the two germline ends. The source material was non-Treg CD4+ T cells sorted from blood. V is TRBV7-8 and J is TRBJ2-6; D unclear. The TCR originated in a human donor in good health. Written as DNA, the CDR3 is TGTGCCAGCAGCTATCCAGGAGCTGGGGCCAACGTCCTGACTTTC. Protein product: CASSYPGAGANVLTF. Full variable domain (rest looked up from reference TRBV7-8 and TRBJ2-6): GAGVSQSPRYKVAKRGQDVALRCDPISGHVSLFWYQQALGQGPEFLTYFQNEAQLDKSGLPSDRFFAERPEGSVSTLKIQRTQQEDSAVYLCASSYPGAGANVLTFGAGSRLTVL.